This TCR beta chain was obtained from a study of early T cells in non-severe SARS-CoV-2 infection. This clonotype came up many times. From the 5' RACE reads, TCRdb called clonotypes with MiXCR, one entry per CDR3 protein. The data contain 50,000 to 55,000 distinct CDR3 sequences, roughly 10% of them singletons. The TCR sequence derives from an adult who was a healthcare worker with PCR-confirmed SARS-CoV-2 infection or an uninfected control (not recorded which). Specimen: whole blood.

The CDR3 here is CASSPSQGARGYTF. CDR3 nucleotide sequence: TGTGCCAGCAGTCCATCACAGGGGGCGCGGGGCTACACCTTC. V is TRBV6-6 and J is TRBJ1-2, with 9 bases lining up with TRBD1. The CDR3 is 14 residues long. Unmatched junction bases numbered 9, after V lost 5 bases and J lost 8 bases. Looked up from germline, CDR1 is MNHNY and CDR2 is SVGAGI (reference sequence).